The entry below describes one T cell receptor beta chain. The antigen is not known. CDR1 SGHRS and CDR2 YFSETQ come from the germline V gene. The CDR3 consists of 14 residues. Trimming stripped 4 bases from V and 4 bases from J, with 13 bases between. TCRdb keeps only in-frame clones here, not all; method: immunoSEQ multiplex PCR. Of thousands of clones in the sample, under 85% were seen once. The record originates from a study of immune cell composition in non-small cell lung cancer. Study-level background: Most cases were lung adenocarcinoma or squamous cell carcinoma. Notes on the study in general: No significant correlation existed between pack-years smoked and tumour clonality.

The sequenced sample consisted of lung tumor tissue. The rearrangement links TRBV5-1 to TRBJ2-3; weak D call: TRBD2 (5 bases). The TCR was taken from a human donor with non-small cell lung cancer. CDR3: CASSLDRAADTQYF. CDR3 coding DNA: TGCGCCAGCAGCCTGGATAGAGCGGCAGATACGCAGTATTTT.